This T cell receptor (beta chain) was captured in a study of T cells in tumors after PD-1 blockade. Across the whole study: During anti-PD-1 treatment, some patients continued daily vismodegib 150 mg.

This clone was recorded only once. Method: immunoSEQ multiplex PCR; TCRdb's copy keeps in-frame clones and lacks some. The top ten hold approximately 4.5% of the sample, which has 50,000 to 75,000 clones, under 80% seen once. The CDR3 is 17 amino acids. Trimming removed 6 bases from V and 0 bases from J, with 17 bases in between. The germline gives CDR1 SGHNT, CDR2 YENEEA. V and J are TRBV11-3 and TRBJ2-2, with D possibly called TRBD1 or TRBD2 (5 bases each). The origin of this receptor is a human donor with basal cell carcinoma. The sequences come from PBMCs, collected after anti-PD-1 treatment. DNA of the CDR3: TGTGCCAGCAGTTTAACCTGGGGACGCGCGAACACCGGGGAGCTGTTTTTT. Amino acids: CASSLTWGRANTGELFF.